Below, one T cell receptor (beta chain) is given with its context. Its antigen is still unknown. These data come from a study of cytomegalovirus exposure and HLA in healthy donors. Study conclusions and caveats: Researchers reportedly found TCR beta sequences accurately predicted most subjects' HLA-A and HLA-B alleles.

Trimming stripped 2 bases from V and 1 base from J, with 10 bases between. The CDR3 totals 15 residues. The germline CDR1 and CDR2 sequences are MNHEY and SVGAGI. The study ran its PCR with 60 Vbeta and 13 Jbeta primers. Sequenced by immunoSEQ multiplex PCR; TCRdb stores in-frame clones only, minus some. Altogether under 200,000 clones are present, approximately 73% being singletons, with the ten largest covering about 1.3%. The sequenced sample consisted of PBMCs. The sequence derives from a man aged 50 to 59 in good health and CMV-seronegative. The chain uses TRBV6-5 and TRBJ2-3; possibly TRBD1 for D (5 bases). CDR3 sequence: CASSYRQGGTDTQYF. CDR3 bases: TGTGCCAGCAGTTACCGGCAGGGTGGCACAGATACGCAGTATTTT.